This T cell receptor beta chain was captured in a study of shared clonotypes between healthy human individuals. The CDR3 has 12 residues. Germline CDR1 and CDR2: SEHNR and FQNEAQ (reference sequence). The ends were cut back, 6 bases at V and 7 bases at J, with 9 bases in the middle. Worth noting for this clone: Its antigen is not known.

Here immunoSEQ multiplex PCR was the method, and the copy in TCRdb shows in-frame clones only, minus some. The sample holds around 690,000 clones, about 90% seen once. Study outcomes and limitations: Read depth was anticipated to influence clonotype sharing among donors.

This sequence originates from a man between 18 and 29 years old in good health. Some clones in this sample may be carry-over from other donors' samples. Sequencing was performed on memory CD8+ T cells from PBMCs. Described subset: CD45RO+ cells pooled with CCR7-negative TemRA cells. J is TRBJ1-4 and V is TRBV7-9; D ambiguous. The CDR3 DNA follows: TGTGCCAGCAGTCCTGCGGGTGAAAAACTGTTTTTT. Translation gives CASSPAGEKLFF.